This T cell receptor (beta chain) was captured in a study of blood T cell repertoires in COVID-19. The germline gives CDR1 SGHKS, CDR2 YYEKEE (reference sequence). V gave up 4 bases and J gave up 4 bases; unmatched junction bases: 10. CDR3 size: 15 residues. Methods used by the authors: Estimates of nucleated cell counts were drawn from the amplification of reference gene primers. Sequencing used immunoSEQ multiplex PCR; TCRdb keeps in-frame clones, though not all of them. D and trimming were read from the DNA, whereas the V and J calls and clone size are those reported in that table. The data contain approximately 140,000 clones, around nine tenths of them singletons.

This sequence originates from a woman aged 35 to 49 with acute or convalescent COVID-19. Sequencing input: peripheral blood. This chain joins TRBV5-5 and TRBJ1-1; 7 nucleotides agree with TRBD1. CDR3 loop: CASSRQLTGSTEAFF. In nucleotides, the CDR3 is TGTGCCAGCAGCCGCCAGTTGACAGGGTCCACTGAAGCTTTCTTT.